What follows are 24 T cell receptor beta chains derived from one specimen sequenced in a study of T cells expressing NK-cell markers. TCRdb derives one entry per CDR3 protein from the 5' RACE reads, leaving out DNA. Its table records 550,000 to 600,000 distinct CDR3 sequences. Sequencing input: blood T cells: a sorted CD56 or NKG2C T cell subset, CD4+ or CD8+ T cells, or bulk PBMC T cells (not recorded which). The source of these receptors is a young man in good health.

The J gene is TRBJ2-7, the V gene TRBV20-1; TCRdb designates TRBD1, a call that cannot be tested without DNA. The CDR3 is made up of 15 amino acids. Germline loops: CDR1 DFQATT, CDR2 SNEGSKA (reference sequence). The CDR3 loop is CSARDQGQGDYEQYF.

This chain's CDR3 is CASSLDWGVSGNTIYF. The rearrangement links TRBV5-1 to TRBJ1-3; TCRdb's D gene call, TRBD1, goes unchecked for lack of DNA. Per the germline V gene, CDR1 is SGHRS and CDR2 is YFSETQ. There are 16 residues in the CDR3.

The J gene is TRBJ2-7, the V gene TRBV20-1; without DNA, the TCRdb call of TRBD2 cannot be checked. CDR3 length: 16 amino acids. Germline loops: CDR1 DFQATT, CDR2 SNEGSKA (reference sequence). The CDR3 region is CSVRTSRTSGIHEQYF.

The gene calls are TRBV9 and TRBJ2-1; TCRdb indicates TRBD1, and absent DNA this call remains unverified. The CDR3 contains 20 residues. The germline V gene encodes CDR1 SGDLS and CDR2 YYNGEE. The CDR3 region is CASSPEGGVGRISPYNEQFF.

This chain joins TRBV4-2 and TRBJ2-1; TCRdb calls TRBD2, which cannot be checked without DNA. This CDR3 contains 20 residues. Germline CDR1 LGHNA, CDR2 YNFKEQ. CDR3 amino acids: CASSQGVLAGGRSSYNEQFF.

The J gene is TRBJ2-1, the V gene TRBV30; TCRdb's D gene call, TRBD2, goes unchecked for lack of DNA. The germline gives CDR1 GTSNPN, CDR2 SVGIG (reference sequence). The CDR3 is 17 amino acids. The CDR3 loop is CAWTTGGGTSGYNEQFF.

This chain uses TRBV12-3 or TRBV12-4 with TRBJ2-3; no DNA is available, so the TRBD2 call from TCRdb remains unchecked. This CDR3 is built from 17 residues. The CDR3 sequence: CASSLAGLSSSTDTQYF.

The V gene is TRBV6-2 or TRBV6-3, the J gene TRBJ1-1; TCRdb gives TRBD1 as the D gene, but with no DNA this cannot be confirmed. The CDR3 runs to 13 residues. Germline-derived CDR1 and CDR2 are MNHEY and SVGEGT. The CDR3 sequence: CASTFWGTDEAFF.

This chain links TRBV15 with TRBJ2-1; the TCRdb D gene call, TRBD1, has no DNA to confirm it. Germline assignment: CDR1 LNHNV and CDR2 YYDKDF (reference sequence). The length of the CDR3 is 17 residues. CDR3 sequence: CATSRDPPTDTYNEQFF.

The rearrangement links TRBV2 to TRBJ2-2; TCRdb calls TRBD1, which cannot be checked without DNA. Germline CDR1 and CDR2: SNHLY and FYNNEI. This CDR3 comprises 14 residues. CDR3 sequence: CASRGTGQVGELFF.

The chain recombines TRBV7-2 with TRBJ1-1; without DNA, the TCRdb call of TRBD1 cannot be checked. The germline CDR1 and CDR2 sequences are SGHTA and FQGNSA. The CDR3 has 14 amino acids. The CDR3 loop reads CASSRLQGFAEAFF.

This chain connects TRBV5-1 to TRBJ2-1. The germline CDR1 and CDR2 sequences are SGHRS and YFSETQ. The CDR3 totals 13 residues. The CDR3 spells CASSLLFEDEQFF.

The rearrangement joins TRBV11-2 to TRBJ2-1; absent DNA, TCRdb's TRBD2 call cannot be checked. The CDR3 consists of 17 residues. CDR1 is SGHAT and CDR2 is FQNNGV in the germline V gene. The CDR3 here is CASSLSPGGRRGNEQFF.

This chain uses TRBV18 with TRBJ2-7; TCRdb outputs TRBD2, but without DNA this stays unchecked. The CDR3 runs 15 residues. The germline V gene has CDR1 KGHSH and CDR2 LQKENI. CDR3 region: CASSLPGRDQYEQYF.

The rearrangement links TRBV6-2 or TRBV6-3 to TRBJ1-1. Germline assignment: CDR1 MNHEY and CDR2 SVGEGT. The length of the CDR3 is 14 residues. CDR3 in amino acids: CASSYSNPNTEAFF.

The V call is TRBV4-1, the J call TRBJ1-2. This CDR3 comprises 14 residues. Germline V gene sequence: CDR1 MGHRA, CDR2 YSYEKL. CDR3 in amino acids: CASSPWGQSGGYTF.

The CDR3 loop reads CASSNSGFGYEQYF. The chain recombines TRBV7-9 with TRBJ2-7; lacking DNA, the TRBD1 call made by TCRdb goes unchecked. The CDR3 length is 14 residues. Germline CDR1 and CDR2: SEHNR and FQNEAQ (reference sequence).

The V gene is TRBV12-3 or TRBV12-4, the J gene TRBJ1-4; TCRdb designates TRBD1, a call that cannot be tested without DNA. The CDR3 sequence is 15 residues long. CDR3 protein: CAISLGAATNEKLFF.

The chain links TRBV29-1 to TRBJ2-1. The length of the CDR3 is 12 residues. CDR1 and CDR2 (germline): SQVTM, ANQGSEA. CDR3 residues: CSVVTGTNEQFF.

The rearrangement links TRBV20-1 to TRBJ2-1; TCRdb indicates TRBD2, and absent DNA this call remains unverified. Germline V CDR1 and CDR2: DFQATT, SNEGSKA (reference sequence). The CDR3 covers 13 residues. Here the CDR3 reads CSLPAGGANEQFF.

CDR3 amino acids: CASSQVGGSGANVLTF. The genes are TRBV4-3 and TRBJ2-6. The germline CDR1 and CDR2 sequences are LGHNA and YSLEER. The CDR3 covers 16 residues.

This chain uses TRBV11-2 with TRBJ2-1; TCRdb selects TRBD2, and the lack of DNA leaves this call unchecked. CDR3 length: 18 amino acids. CDR1 SGHAT and CDR2 FQNNGV come from the germline V gene. CDR3 in amino acids: CASSWALISGKRHNEQFF.

The chain employs TRBV14 and TRBJ2-5; the TCRdb D gene call, TRBD1, has no DNA to confirm it. The CDR3 extends over 16 amino acids. CDR1 and CDR2 from the germline V gene are SGHDN and FVKESK. CDR3 sequence reads: CASSQEVGQGSETQYF.

V and J are TRBV3-1 and TRBJ2-7. The CDR3 has 15 residues. The germline gives CDR1 LGHDT, CDR2 YNNKEL (reference sequence). Here the CDR3 reads CASSSTSVEAGEQYF.